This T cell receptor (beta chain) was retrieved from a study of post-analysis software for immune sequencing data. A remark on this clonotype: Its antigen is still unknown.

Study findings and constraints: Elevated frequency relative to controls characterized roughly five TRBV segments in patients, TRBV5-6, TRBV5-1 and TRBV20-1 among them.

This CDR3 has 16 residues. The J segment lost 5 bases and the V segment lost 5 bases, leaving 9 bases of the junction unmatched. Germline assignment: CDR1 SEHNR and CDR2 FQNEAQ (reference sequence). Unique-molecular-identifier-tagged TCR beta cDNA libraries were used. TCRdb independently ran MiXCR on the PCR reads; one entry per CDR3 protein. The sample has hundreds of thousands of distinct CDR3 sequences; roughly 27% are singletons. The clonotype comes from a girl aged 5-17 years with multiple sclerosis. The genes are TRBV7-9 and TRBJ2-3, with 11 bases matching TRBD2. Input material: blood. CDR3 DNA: TGTGCCAGCAGCCCCCCGACCGGGACTAGCGGAGATACGCAGTATTTT. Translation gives CASSPPTGTSGDTQYF.